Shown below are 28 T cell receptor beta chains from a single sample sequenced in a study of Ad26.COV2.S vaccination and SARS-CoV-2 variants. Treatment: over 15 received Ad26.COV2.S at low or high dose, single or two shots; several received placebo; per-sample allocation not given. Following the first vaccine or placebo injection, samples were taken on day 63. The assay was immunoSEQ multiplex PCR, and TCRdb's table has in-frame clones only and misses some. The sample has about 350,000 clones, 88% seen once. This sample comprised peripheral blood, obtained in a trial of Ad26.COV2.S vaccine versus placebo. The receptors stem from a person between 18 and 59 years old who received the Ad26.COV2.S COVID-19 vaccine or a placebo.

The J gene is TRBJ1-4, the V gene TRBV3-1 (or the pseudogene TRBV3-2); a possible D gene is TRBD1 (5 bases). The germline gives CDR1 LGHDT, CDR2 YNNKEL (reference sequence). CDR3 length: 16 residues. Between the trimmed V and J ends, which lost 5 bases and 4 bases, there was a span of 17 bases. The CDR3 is CASSSSHGHRNEKLFF. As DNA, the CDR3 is TGTGCCAGCAGCTCTTCACACGGACACCGTAATGAAAAACTGTTTTTT.

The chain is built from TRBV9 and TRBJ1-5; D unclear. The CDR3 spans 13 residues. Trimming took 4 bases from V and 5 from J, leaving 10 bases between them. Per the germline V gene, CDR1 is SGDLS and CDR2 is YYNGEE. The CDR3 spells CASSNQEDQPQHF. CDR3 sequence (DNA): TGTGCCAGCAGCAACCAGGAGGATCAGCCCCAGCATTTT.

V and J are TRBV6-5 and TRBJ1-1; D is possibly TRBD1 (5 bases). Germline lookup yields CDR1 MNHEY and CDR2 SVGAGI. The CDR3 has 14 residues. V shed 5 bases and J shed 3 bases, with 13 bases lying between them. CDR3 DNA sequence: TGTGCCAGCAGTATGCAGGGAGGGGACACTGAAGCTTTCTTT. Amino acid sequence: CASSMQGGDTEAFF.

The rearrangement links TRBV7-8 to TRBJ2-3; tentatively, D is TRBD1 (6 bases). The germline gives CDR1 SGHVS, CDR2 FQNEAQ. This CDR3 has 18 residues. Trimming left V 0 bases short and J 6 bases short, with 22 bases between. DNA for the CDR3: TGTGCCAGCAGCTTAGCAGTCAGGGGCCAGAGACACGGCGATACGCAGTATTTT. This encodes CASSLAVRGQRHGDTQYF.

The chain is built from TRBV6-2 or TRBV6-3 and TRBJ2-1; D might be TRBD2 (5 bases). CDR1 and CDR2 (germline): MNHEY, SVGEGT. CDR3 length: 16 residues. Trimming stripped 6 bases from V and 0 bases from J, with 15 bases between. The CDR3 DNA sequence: TGTGCCAGCAGCTCCTTACGAGAGGGCTCCTACAATGAGCAGTTCTTC. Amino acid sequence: CASSSLREGSYNEQFF.

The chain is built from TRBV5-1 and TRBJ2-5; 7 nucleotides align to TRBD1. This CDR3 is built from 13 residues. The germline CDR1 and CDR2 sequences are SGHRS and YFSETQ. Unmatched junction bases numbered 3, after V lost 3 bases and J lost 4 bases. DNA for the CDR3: TGCGCCAGCAGCTGGGCAGGGGGAGAGACCCAGTACTTC. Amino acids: CASSWAGGETQYF.

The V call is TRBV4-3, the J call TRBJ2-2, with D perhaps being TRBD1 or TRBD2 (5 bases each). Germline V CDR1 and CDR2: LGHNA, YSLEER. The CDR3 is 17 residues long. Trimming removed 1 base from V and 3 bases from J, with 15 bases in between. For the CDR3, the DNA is TGCGCCAGCAGCCAAGTTTACAGGACTGGATACACCGGGGAGCTGTTTTTT. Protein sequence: CASSQVYRTGYTGELFF.

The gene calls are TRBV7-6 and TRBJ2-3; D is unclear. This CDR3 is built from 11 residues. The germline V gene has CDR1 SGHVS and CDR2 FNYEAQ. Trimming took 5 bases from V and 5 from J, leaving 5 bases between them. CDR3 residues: CASSQGDTQYF. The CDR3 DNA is TGTGCCAGCAGCCAAGGAGATACGCAGTATTTT.

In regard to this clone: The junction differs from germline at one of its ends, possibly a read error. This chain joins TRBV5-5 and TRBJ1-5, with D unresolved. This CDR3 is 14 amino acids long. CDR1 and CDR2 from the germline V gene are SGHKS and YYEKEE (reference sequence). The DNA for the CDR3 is TGTGCCAGCAGCTTAGATGGAGGCAAGCAGCCCCAGCATTTT. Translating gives CASSLDGGKQPQHF. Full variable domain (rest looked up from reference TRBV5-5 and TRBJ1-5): DAGVTQSPTHLIKTRGQQVTLRCSPISGHKSVSWYQQVLGQGPQFIFQYYEKEERGRGNFPDRFSARQFPNYSSELNVNALLLGDSALYLCASSLDGGKQPQHFGDGTRLSIL.

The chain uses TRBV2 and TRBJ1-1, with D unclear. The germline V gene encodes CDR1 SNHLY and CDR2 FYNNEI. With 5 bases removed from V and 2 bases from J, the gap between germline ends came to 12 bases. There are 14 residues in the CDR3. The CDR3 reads CASSLRGGNTEAFF. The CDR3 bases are TGTGCCAGCAGTCTTAGAGGCGGCAACACTGAAGCTTTCTTT.

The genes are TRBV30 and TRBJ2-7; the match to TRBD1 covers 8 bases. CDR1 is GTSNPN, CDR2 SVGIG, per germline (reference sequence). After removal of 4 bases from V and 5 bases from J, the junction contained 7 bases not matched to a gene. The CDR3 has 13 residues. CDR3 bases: TGTGCCTGGACCAGGACAGGGCCTCACGAGCAGTACTTC. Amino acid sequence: CAWTRTGPHEQYF.

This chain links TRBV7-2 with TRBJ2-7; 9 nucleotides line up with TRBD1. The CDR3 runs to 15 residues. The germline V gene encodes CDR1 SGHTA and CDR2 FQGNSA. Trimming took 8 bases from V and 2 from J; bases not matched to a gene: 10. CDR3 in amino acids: CASGTGGTIAYEQYF. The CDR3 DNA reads TGTGCCAGCGGCACAGGGGGCACAATCGCCTACGAGCAGTACTTC. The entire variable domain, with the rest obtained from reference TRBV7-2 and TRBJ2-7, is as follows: GAGVSQSPSNKVTEKGKDVELRCDPISGHTALYWYRQSLGQGLEFLIYFQGNSAPDKSGLPSDRFSAERTGGSVSTLTIQRTQQEDSAVYLCASGTGGTIAYEQYFGPGTRLTVT.

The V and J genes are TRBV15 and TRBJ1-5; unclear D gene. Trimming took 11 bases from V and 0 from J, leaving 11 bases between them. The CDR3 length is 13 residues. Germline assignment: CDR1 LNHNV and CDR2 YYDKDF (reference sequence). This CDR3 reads CASAATSNQPQHF. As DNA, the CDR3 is TGTGCCTCCGCGGCCACTAGCAATCAGCCCCAGCATTTT. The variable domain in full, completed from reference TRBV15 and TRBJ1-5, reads DAMVIQNPRYQVTQFGKPVTLSCSQTLNHNVMYWYQQKSSQAPKLLFHYYDKDFNNEADTPDNFQSRRPNTSFCFLDIRSPGLGDTAMYLCASAATSNQPQHFGDGTRLSIL.

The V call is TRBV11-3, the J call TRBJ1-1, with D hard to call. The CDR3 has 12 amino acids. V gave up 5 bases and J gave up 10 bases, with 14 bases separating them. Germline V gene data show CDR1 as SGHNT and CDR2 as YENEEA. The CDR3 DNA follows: TGTGCCAGCAGCCCCACTGGTTTGGTAGCTTTCTTT. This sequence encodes CASSPTGLVAFF.

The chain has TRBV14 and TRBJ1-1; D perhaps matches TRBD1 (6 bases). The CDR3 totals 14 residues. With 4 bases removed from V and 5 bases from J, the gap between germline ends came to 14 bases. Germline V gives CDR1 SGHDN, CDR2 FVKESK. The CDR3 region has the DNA TGTGCCAGCAGCCCCCAGGGGATTGGGACTGAAGCTTTCTTT. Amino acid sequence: CASSPQGIGTEAFF. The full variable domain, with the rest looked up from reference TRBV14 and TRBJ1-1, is EAGVTQFPSHSVIEKGQTVTLRCDPISGHDNLYWYRRVMGKEIKFLLHFVKESKQDESGMPNNRFLAERTGGTYSTLKVQPAELEDSGVYFCASSPQGIGTEAFFGQGTRLTVV.

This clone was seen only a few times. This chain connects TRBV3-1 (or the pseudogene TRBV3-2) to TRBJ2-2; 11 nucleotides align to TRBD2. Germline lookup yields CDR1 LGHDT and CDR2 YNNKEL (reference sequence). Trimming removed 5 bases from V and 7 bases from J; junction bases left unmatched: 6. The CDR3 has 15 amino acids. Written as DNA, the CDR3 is TGTGCCAGCAGCTCTAGCGGGAGGAGGGTCGGGGAGCTGTTTTTT. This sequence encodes CASSSSGRRVGELFF.

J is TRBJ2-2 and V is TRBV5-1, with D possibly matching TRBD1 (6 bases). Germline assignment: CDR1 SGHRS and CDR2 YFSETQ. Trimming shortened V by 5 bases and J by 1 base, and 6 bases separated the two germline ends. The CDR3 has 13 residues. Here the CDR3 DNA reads TGCGCCAGCAGGGGACAGAACACCGGGGAGCTGTTTTTT. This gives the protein CASRGQNTGELFF. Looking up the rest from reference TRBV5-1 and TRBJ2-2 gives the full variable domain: KAGVTQTPRYLIKTRGQQVTLSCSPISGHRSVSWYQQTPGQGLQFLFEYFSETQRNKGNFPGRFSGRQFSNSRSEMNVSTLELGDSALYLCASRGQNTGELFFGEGSRLTVL.

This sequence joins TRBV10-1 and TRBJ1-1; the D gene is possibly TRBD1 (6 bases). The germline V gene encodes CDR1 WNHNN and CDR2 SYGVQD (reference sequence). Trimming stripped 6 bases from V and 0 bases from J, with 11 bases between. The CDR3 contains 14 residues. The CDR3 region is CASSPTGMNTEAFF. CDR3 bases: TGCGCCAGCAGCCCCACAGGGATGAACACTGAAGCTTTCTTT.

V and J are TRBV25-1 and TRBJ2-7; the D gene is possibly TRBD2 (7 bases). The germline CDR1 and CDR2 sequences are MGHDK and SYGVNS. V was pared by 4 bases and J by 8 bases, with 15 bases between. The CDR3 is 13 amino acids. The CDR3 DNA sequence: TGTGCCAGCAGTGGGGGGGGGCCCGACAAGCAGTACTTC. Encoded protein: CASSGGGPDKQYF.

The CDR3, as DNA: TGTGCCAGCAGCTTAGCCGGCGGAAAGAACACCGGGGAGCTGTTTTTT. Translation: CASSLAGGKNTGELFF. The chain employs TRBV7-7 and TRBJ2-2; D call uncertain. The CDR3 totals 16 residues. V lost 0 bases to trimming and J lost 1 base, with 9 bases between them. Germline lookup yields CDR1 SSHAT and CDR2 FNYEAQ (reference sequence).

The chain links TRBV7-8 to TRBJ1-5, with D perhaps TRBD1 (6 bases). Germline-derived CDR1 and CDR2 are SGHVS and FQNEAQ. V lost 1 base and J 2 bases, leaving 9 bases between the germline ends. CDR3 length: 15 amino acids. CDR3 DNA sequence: TGTGCCAGCAGCTTAGTACAGGGAGGCAATCAGCCCCAGCATTTT. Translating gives CASSLVQGGNQPQHF. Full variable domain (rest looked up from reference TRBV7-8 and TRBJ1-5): GAGVSQSPRYKVAKRGQDVALRCDPISGHVSLFWYQQALGQGPEFLTYFQNEAQLDKSGLPSDRFFAERPEGSVSTLKIQRTQQEDSAVYLCASSLVQGGNQPQHFGDGTRLSIL.

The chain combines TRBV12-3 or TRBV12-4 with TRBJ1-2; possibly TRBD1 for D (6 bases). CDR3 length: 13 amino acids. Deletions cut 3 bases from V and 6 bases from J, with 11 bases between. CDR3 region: CASSFLGADGYTF. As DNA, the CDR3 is TGTGCCAGCAGTTTCCTGGGGGCGGATGGCTACACCTTC.

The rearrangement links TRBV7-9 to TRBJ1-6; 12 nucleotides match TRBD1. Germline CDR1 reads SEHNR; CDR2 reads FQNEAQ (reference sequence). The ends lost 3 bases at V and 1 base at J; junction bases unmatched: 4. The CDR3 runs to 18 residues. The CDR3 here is CASSFSGQGASYNSPLHF. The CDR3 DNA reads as TGTGCCAGCAGCTTCTCGGGACAGGGGGCTTCCTATAATTCACCCCTCCACTTT.

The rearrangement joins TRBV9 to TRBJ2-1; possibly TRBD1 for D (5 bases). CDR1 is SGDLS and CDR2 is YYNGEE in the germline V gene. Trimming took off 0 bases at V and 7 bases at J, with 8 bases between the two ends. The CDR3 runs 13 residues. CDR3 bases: TGTGCCAGCAGCGTAGATGGGGCAAATGAGCAGTTCTTC. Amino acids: CASSVDGANEQFF. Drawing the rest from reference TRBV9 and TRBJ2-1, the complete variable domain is DSGVTQTPKHLITATGQRVTLRCSPRSGDLSVYWYQQSLDQGLQFLIQYYNGEERAKGNILERFSAQQFPDLHSELNLSSLELGDSALYFCASSVDGANEQFFGPGTRLTVL.

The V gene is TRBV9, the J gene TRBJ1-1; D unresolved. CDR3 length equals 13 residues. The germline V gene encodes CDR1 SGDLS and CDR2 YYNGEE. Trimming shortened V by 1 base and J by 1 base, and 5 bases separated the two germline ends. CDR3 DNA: TGTGCCAGCAGCGTACCTGGGAACACTGAAGCTTTCTTT. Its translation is CASSVPGNTEAFF.

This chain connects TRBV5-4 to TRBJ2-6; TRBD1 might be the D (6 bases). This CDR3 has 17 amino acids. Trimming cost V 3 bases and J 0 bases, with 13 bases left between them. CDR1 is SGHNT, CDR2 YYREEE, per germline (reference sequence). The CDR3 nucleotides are TGTGCCAGCAGCTCCAGGGGTACCGCCTCTGGGGCCAACGTCCTGACTTTC. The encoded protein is CASSSRGTASGANVLTF.

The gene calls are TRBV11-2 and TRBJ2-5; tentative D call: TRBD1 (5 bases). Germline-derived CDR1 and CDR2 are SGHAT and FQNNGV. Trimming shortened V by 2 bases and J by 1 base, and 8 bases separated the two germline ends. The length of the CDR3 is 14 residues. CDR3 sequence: CASSLRGRQETQYF. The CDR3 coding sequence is TGTGCCAGCAGCTTAAGGGGTCGCCAAGAGACCCAGTACTTC.

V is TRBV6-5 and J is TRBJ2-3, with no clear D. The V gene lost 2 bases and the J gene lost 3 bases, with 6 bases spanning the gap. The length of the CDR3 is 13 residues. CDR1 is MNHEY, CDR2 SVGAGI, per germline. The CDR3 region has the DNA TGTGCCAGCAGTTACGTAGCAACAGATACGCAGTATTTT. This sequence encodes CASSYVATDTQYF.